Shown below are 23 T cell receptor beta chains from a single sample sequenced in a study of shared clonotypes between healthy human individuals. Some clones are missing from TCRdb's copy, which holds only in-frame ones; the method was immunoSEQ multiplex PCR. The data show some 1.5 million clones, roughly 97% seen once. Sequenced: naive CD4+ T cells sorted from blood. Subset defined: CD45RA+ positively selected. The source of these receptors is a man aged 25-40 years in good health.

DNA of the CDR3: TGTGCCATCAGCTCCGTGACACAGGGGAACTATGGCTACACCTTC. Encoded protein: CAISSVTQGNYGYTF. The chain is built from TRBV10-3 and TRBJ1-2; 7 nucleotides agree with TRBD1. Per the germline V gene, CDR1 is ENHRY and CDR2 is SYGVKD. Trimming took 6 bases from V and 2 from J; bases not matched to a gene: 9. This CDR3 comprises 15 residues.

The table lists this clone with a few counts. The V gene is TRBV18, the J gene TRBJ1-3; D remains unclear. The CDR3 consists of 14 residues. V was clipped by 6 bases and J by 8 bases, with 17 bases between them. In germline, CDR1 is KGHSH, CDR2 LQKENI. CDR3 region: CASSKSQSRDTIYF. The CDR3 region has the DNA TGTGCCAGCTCGAAATCACAGTCTCGGGACACCATATATTTT. The variable domain in full, completed from reference TRBV18 and TRBJ1-3, reads NAGVMQNPRHLVRRRGQEARLRCSPMKGHSHVYWYRQLPEEGLKFMVYLQKENIIDESGMPKERFSAEFPKEGPSILRIQQVVRGDSAAYFCASSKSQSRDTIYFGEGSWLTVV.

The chain combines TRBV6-1 with TRBJ1-5; D is unclear. V was clipped by 6 bases and J by 4 bases, with 10 bases between them. Germline V gives CDR1 MNHNS, CDR2 SASEGT. This CDR3 is built from 13 residues. In DNA form, the CDR3 reads TGTGCCAGCAGGGCGGGAGGAAATCAGCCCCAGCATTTT. It encodes CASRAGGNQPQHF.

This rearrangement joins TRBV18 to TRBJ2-1; 8 bases are shared with TRBD2. There are 15 residues in the CDR3. V dropped 3 bases and J dropped 2; count of bases not matched to a gene: 3. In germline, CDR1 is KGHSH, CDR2 LQKENI. CDR3 in amino acids: CASSPSGIPYNEQFF. The DNA of the CDR3 is TGTGCCAGCTCACCTAGCGGGATACCCTACAATGAGCAGTTCTTC.

The chain uses TRBV19 and TRBJ2-1; 7 bases align to TRBD2. Germline CDR1 reads LNHDA; CDR2 reads SQIVND (reference sequence). J gave up 4 bases and V 0 bases, and 3 bases lay outside the gene matches. The CDR3 is made up of 15 amino acids. The CDR3 DNA follows: TGTGCCAGTAGTATAGATAGCGGGTATTACAATGAGCAGTTCTTC. This gives the protein CASSIDSGYYNEQFF.

This chain connects TRBV19 to TRBJ2-7; TRBD2 matches 10 bases. Germline V gene sequence: CDR1 LNHDA, CDR2 SQIVND (reference sequence). Trimming cost V 0 bases and J 4 bases; bases outside gene matches: 12. The length of the CDR3 is 18 residues. The CDR3 reads CASSIDLLAGVSSYEQYF. CDR3 coding DNA: TGTGCCAGTAGTATAGATCTCCTAGCGGGAGTGTCTTCATACGAGCAGTACTTC.

Regarding this clone: Other DNA sequences in this sample translate to the same CDR3. This sequence joins TRBV18 and TRBJ2-7, with 8 positions matching TRBD1. This CDR3 has 15 amino acids. Germline V gives CDR1 KGHSH, CDR2 LQKENI. The J segment lost 3 bases and the V segment lost 3 bases, leaving 7 bases of the junction unmatched. The CDR3 DNA sequence: TGTGCCAGCTCACCCTCAGGACAGGGTTTCTACGAGCAGTACTTC. Translated, it gives CASSPSGQGFYEQYF.

The rearrangement joins TRBV5-4 to TRBJ1-2; the match to TRBD1 covers 8 bases. CDR3 size: 13 residues. Germline V lookup: CDR1 SGHNT, CDR2 YYREEE (reference sequence). Unmatched junction bases numbered 5, after V lost 3 bases and J lost 7 bases. The CDR3 bases are TGTGCCAGCAGCTCCGACAGGGGTACTGGCTACACCTTC. Its translation is CASSSDRGTGYTF. Complete variable domain (other parts from reference TRBV5-4 and TRBJ1-2): ETGVTQSPTHLIKTRGQQVTLRCSSQSGHNTVSWYQQALGQGPQFIFQYYREEENGRGNFPPRFSGLQFPNYSSELNVNALELDDSALYLCASSSDRGTGYTFGSGTRLTVV.

The chain combines TRBV21-1 with TRBJ2-4; the tabulated D call, TRBD1, remains unverified against the DNA. TRBV21-1 is a known pseudogene. CDR3 size: 15 residues. The CDR3 reads CASAGGVLAKNIQYF. In nucleotides, the CDR3 is TGTGCCAGCGCAGGGGGCGTGTTGGCCAAAAACATTCAGTACTTC.

This chain links TRBV29-1 with TRBJ1-4; TRBD1 agrees at 7 bases. Trimming at V came to 7 bases and at J to 2 bases, leaving 7 bases not matched to a gene. The CDR3 runs to 14 residues. Germline V gene sequence: CDR1 SQVTM, CDR2 ANQGSEA. The CDR3 DNA is TGCAGCGCCGTCGACAGGGCCACTAATGAAAAACTGTTTTTT. Translation: CSAVDRATNEKLFF.

The chain is built from TRBV14 and TRBJ2-5, with a weak D call TRBD1 (5 bases). This CDR3 has 13 amino acids. V lost 3 bases and J lost 4, with 9 bases in between. Germline CDR1 reads SGHDN; CDR2 reads FVKESK. The CDR3 protein is CASSHFTGETQYF. The CDR3 DNA reads as TGTGCCAGCAGCCATTTTACAGGAGAGACCCAGTACTTC.

This sequence joins TRBV2 and TRBJ1-3, with D unclear. V was pared by 1 base and J by 0 bases, with 13 bases between. Germline loops: CDR1 SNHLY, CDR2 FYNNEI. The CDR3 totals 17 residues. The CDR3 reads CASSEVYRGISGNTIYF. DNA for the CDR3: TGTGCCAGCAGTGAAGTTTATCGGGGAATCTCTGGAAACACCATATATTTT.

Remarks on this clone: The same CDR3 is also encoded by other DNA sequences in this sample. The rearrangement links TRBV18 to TRBJ2-7; D might be TRBD2 (6 bases). This CDR3 is 15 amino acids long. V was clipped by 2 bases and J by 1 base, with 12 bases between them. Germline CDR1 and CDR2: KGHSH and LQKENI. The chain's CDR3 is CASSPLAGSSYEQYF. For the CDR3, the DNA is TGTGCCAGCTCACCATTGGCGGGGAGTTCCTACGAGCAGTACTTC. The variable domain in full, with the rest retrieved from reference TRBV18 and TRBJ2-7, is NAGVMQNPRHLVRRRGQEARLRCSPMKGHSHVYWYRQLPEEGLKFMVYLQKENIIDESGMPKERFSAEFPKEGPSILRIQQVVRGDSAAYFCASSPLAGSSYEQYFGPGTRLTVT.

The chain employs TRBV18 and TRBJ2-1; 7 positions match TRBD1. Germline CDR1 and CDR2: KGHSH and LQKENI. The CDR3 spans 15 residues. V dropped 3 bases and J dropped 4; count of bases not matched to a gene: 6. For the CDR3, the DNA is TGTGCCAGCTCACCGGGGGACAGCCAATACAATGAGCAGTTCTTC. Its translation: CASSPGDSQYNEQFF.

The V call is TRBV2, the J call TRBJ2-7; TRBD2 matches at 10 bases. The CDR3 runs to 15 residues. Trimming cost V 2 bases and J 6 bases; bases outside gene matches: 7. Germline CDR1 is SNHLY and CDR2 is FYNNEI. The DNA of the CDR3 is TGTGCCAGCAGTGAATCTCTAGCGGGAGCCGTCGAGCAGTACTTC. Translation: CASSESLAGAVEQYF.

The V and J genes are TRBV2 and TRBJ1-5, with D unclear. Germline CDR1 reads SNHLY; CDR2 reads FYNNEI. The CDR3 extends over 17 amino acids. The V end lost 5 bases, the J end lost 0 bases, and 17 bases lay between the germline ends. The CDR3 loop reads CASSTRRGGPSNQPQHF. The CDR3 coding sequence is TGTGCCAGCAGTACTCGGAGAGGCGGCCCTAGCAATCAGCCCCAGCATTTT.

The V and J genes are TRBV5-4 and TRBJ1-1; D unresolved. Germline CDR1 SGHNT, CDR2 YYREEE (reference sequence). V lost 0 bases, J lost 1 base, and 7 bases lay in between. The CDR3 length is 14 residues. This CDR3 is CASSLVQQNTEAFF. The CDR3 DNA follows: TGTGCCAGCAGCTTGGTACAGCAGAACACTGAAGCTTTCTTT.

The CDR3 DNA reads as TGCAGCGCCGGACAGGGTAACGAGCAGTACTTC. Protein product: CSAGQGNEQYF. V and J are TRBV29-1 and TRBJ2-7; TRBD1 matches 8 bases. The CDR3 has 11 residues. Germline-derived CDR1 and CDR2 are SQVTM and ANQGSEA. V shed 7 bases, J shed 5 bases, and the junction held 4 bases outside the gene matches.

J is TRBJ2-5 and V is TRBV5-1; 9 bases fit TRBD2. V dropped 0 bases and J dropped 0; count of bases not matched to a gene: 3. Germline V lookup: CDR1 SGHRS, CDR2 YFSETQ. The CDR3 runs 16 residues. CDR3 DNA sequence: TGCGCCAGCAGCTTGGGGCCTAGCGGGAACCAAGAGACCCAGTACTTC. It codes for CASSLGPSGNQETQYF.

This chain connects TRBV28 to TRBJ1-5; D uncertain. This CDR3 comprises 16 residues. Germline V gene data show CDR1 as MDHEN and CDR2 as SYDVKM. The V end lost 7 bases, the J end lost 0 bases, and 16 bases lay between the germline ends. The chain's CDR3 is CASMGPETPSNQPQHF. CDR3 bases: TGTGCCAGCATGGGTCCCGAGACCCCTAGCAATCAGCCCCAGCATTTT.

The chain has TRBV7-2 and TRBJ2-7, with D hard to call. Germline CDR1 and CDR2: SGHTA and FQGNSA. The CDR3 runs 15 residues. V gave up 0 bases and J gave up 3 bases, with 12 bases separating them. This CDR3 reads CASSLARTPGYEQYF. DNA for the CDR3: TGTGCCAGCAGCTTAGCGCGTACCCCAGGCTACGAGCAGTACTTC. Full variable domain (outside the CDR3, taken from reference TRBV7-2 and TRBJ2-7): GAGVSQSPSNKVTEKGKDVELRCDPISGHTALYWYRQSLGQGLEFLIYFQGNSAPDKSGLPSDRFSAERTGGSVSTLTIQRTQQEDSAVYLCASSLARTPGYEQYFGPGTRLTVT.

The chain couples TRBV19 to TRBJ2-7; D not certain. The CDR3 runs 14 residues. CDR1 and CDR2 from the germline V gene are LNHDA and SQIVND (reference sequence). Trimming pared 3 bases from V and 0 bases from J, leaving 9 bases between. CDR3 amino acids: CASSMSQDSYEQYF. The CDR3 nucleotides are TGTGCCAGTAGTATGTCGCAGGACTCCTACGAGCAGTACTTC.

This clone has only one observation. The chain employs TRBV7-9 and TRBJ1-4; maybe TRBD1 (5 bases). V was clipped by 1 base and J by 10 bases, with 16 bases between them. From germline, CDR1 is SEHNR and CDR2 FQNEAQ (reference sequence). The CDR3 sequence is 15 residues long. The DNA for the CDR3 is TGTGCCAGCAGCTTAGTAGCACAGGTCACAGCAAAACTGTTTTTT. It specifies CASSLVAQVTAKLFF.